The rows below give T cell receptor beta chains drawn from one sample of a study of identifying expanded T cells in peripheral blood. Assay: immunoSEQ multiplex PCR; the TCRdb copy retains only in-frame clones and omits some. The table lists around 68,000 clones, about 90% of them singletons, with roughly 4.8% in the top ten. The sequencing sample was made of blood. The receptors here all came from a person aged 18 to 75 in good health. Both conserved end residues are part of each CDR3. The D gene is left open where the match is weak. The size entry is marked missing in some rows and otherwise reads once, few, many or a size class.

v_call: TRBV7-3; d_call: TRBD2; clone_size: -; j_call: TRBJ2-1; cdr3_nt: TGTGCCAGCAGCCCCTTACTGGGGGGACTAGCGGACAATGAGCAGTTCTTC; cdr3_aa: CASSPLLGGLADNEQFF
v_call: TRBV6-4; d_call: -; clone_size: few; j_call: TRBJ2-2; cdr3_nt: TGTGCCAGCAGTGACGGCACCGGGGAGCTGTTTTTT; cdr3_aa: CASSDGTGELFF
v_call: TRBV5-1; d_call: -; clone_size: -; j_call: TRBJ1-2; cdr3_nt: TGCGCCAGCAGCTTGGTCGGGGGTCAGGGCTACACCTTC; cdr3_aa: CASSLVGGQGYTF
v_call: TRBV5-6; d_call: -; clone_size: -; j_call: TRBJ1-6; cdr3_nt: TGTGCCAGCAGCTTGGGTGGGGTAGTCTCACCCCTCCACTTT; cdr3_aa: CASSLGGVVSPLHF
v_call: TRBV9; d_call: TRBD1; clone_size: -; j_call: TRBJ1-1; cdr3_nt: TGTGCCAGCAGCTTAGACAGGGTGGTGACTGAAGCTTTCTTT; cdr3_aa: CASSLDRVVTEAFF
v_call: TRBV5-1; d_call: TRBD1; clone_size: -; j_call: TRBJ1-1; cdr3_nt: TGCGCCAGCAGCTTGGTAGGGGCAGGGGGCTCGCCCATTGAAGCTTTCTTT; cdr3_aa: CASSLVGAGGSPIEAFF
v_call: TRBV19; d_call: -; clone_size: -; j_call: TRBJ1-1; cdr3_nt: TGTGCCAGTAGTCCCCGCGGGGGACTATACCTCACTGAAGCTTTCTTT; cdr3_aa: CASSPRGGLYLTEAFF
v_call: TRBV5-6; d_call: -; clone_size: -; j_call: TRBJ2-5; cdr3_nt: TGTGCCAGCAGCCCGGTGGTCTTCCAAGAGACCCAGTACTTC; cdr3_aa: CASSPVVFQETQYF
v_call: TRBV7-3; d_call: -; clone_size: -; j_call: TRBJ2-3; cdr3_nt: TGTGCCAGCAGCCCCAAACCCAGTGCAGATACGCAGTATTTT; cdr3_aa: CASSPKPSADTQYF
v_call: TRBV12-5; d_call: -; clone_size: -; j_call: TRBJ2-1; cdr3_nt: TGTGCTAGTCGAGCGGAAAGCTCCTACAATGAGCAGTTCTTC; cdr3_aa: CASRAESSYNEQFF
v_call: TRBV5-6; d_call: -; clone_size: -; j_call: TRBJ1-2; cdr3_nt: TGTGCCAGCAGCCCCCTAGCAGGGCTCTATGGCTACACCTTC; cdr3_aa: CASSPLAGLYGYTF
v_call: TRBV19; d_call: -; clone_size: -; j_call: TRBJ1-5; cdr3_nt: TGTGCCAGTAGCGCCGGAACGGCAAGCAATCAGCCCCAGCATTTT; cdr3_aa: CASSAGTASNQPQHF
v_call: TRBV28; d_call: -; clone_size: once; j_call: TRBJ1-2; cdr3_nt: TGTGCCAGCAGTCTATACGTCGGACTGGACTATGGCTACACCTTC; cdr3_aa: CASSLYVGLDYGYTF
v_call: TRBV6-1; d_call: -; clone_size: -; j_call: TRBJ2-6; cdr3_nt: TGTGCCAGCAGTGATCAACCCCTGGGGGGTTCTGGGGCCAACGTCCTGACTTTC; cdr3_aa: CASSDQPLGGSGANVLTF
v_call: TRBV20-1; d_call: -; clone_size: -; j_call: TRBJ2-3; cdr3_nt: TGCAGTGCACAACTAGGAGATACGCAGTATTTT; cdr3_aa: CSAQLGDTQYF
v_call: TRBV6-1; d_call: -; clone_size: -; j_call: TRBJ2-6; cdr3_nt: TGTGCCAGCAGTGAATGGGCAGTCTCTGGGGCCAACGTCCTGACTTTC; cdr3_aa: CASSEWAVSGANVLTF
v_call: TRBV5-1; d_call: -; clone_size: once; j_call: TRBJ1-2; cdr3_nt: TGCGCCAGCAGCTTGGGGAGGGGTGACTATGGCTACACCTTC; cdr3_aa: CASSLGRGDYGYTF
v_call: TRBV5-1; d_call: -; clone_size: once; j_call: TRBJ2-1; cdr3_nt: TGCGCCAGCAGCTTCAGCCCAGCGGGTACCGACAATGAGCAGTTCTTC; cdr3_aa: CASSFSPAGTDNEQFF
v_call: TRBV28; d_call: -; clone_size: -; j_call: TRBJ2-3; cdr3_nt: TGTGCCAGCAGTTTGGGGGTAGCGCTTTATTTT; cdr3_aa: CASSLGVALYF
v_call: TRBV6-6; d_call: -; clone_size: -; j_call: TRBJ2-1; cdr3_nt: TGTGCCAGCAGCCCCCGTACAGGCCGGAGTGAGCAGTTCTTC; cdr3_aa: CASSPRTGRSEQFF
v_call: TRBV5-1; d_call: TRBD1; clone_size: -; j_call: TRBJ1-1; cdr3_nt: TGCGCCAGCAGCTCGACAGGGGTGAACACTGAAGCTTTCTTT; cdr3_aa: CASSSTGVNTEAFF
v_call: TRBV19; d_call: -; clone_size: -; j_call: TRBJ2-3; cdr3_nt: TGTGCCAGTAGTATCCGACAGGACACAGATACGCAGTATTTT; cdr3_aa: CASSIRQDTDTQYF
v_call: TRBV6-1; d_call: TRBD1; clone_size: -; j_call: TRBJ1-1; cdr3_nt: TGTGCCAGCAGCGGAGGACAGGGGGCGGATGAAGCTTTCTTT; cdr3_aa: CASSGGQGADEAFF
v_call: TRBV2; d_call: -; clone_size: few; j_call: TRBJ1-4; cdr3_nt: TGTGCCAGCAGTGACTGGGGGAGCGGGACTGAAAAACTGTTTTTT; cdr3_aa: CASSDWGSGTEKLFF
v_call: TRBV28; d_call: -; clone_size: -; j_call: TRBJ1-1; cdr3_nt: TGTGCCAGCAGTTTATTGGTAGGGGGCACTGAAGCTTTCTTT; cdr3_aa: CASSLLVGGTEAFF
v_call: TRBV30; d_call: -; clone_size: -; j_call: TRBJ2-2; cdr3_nt: TGTGCCTGGCGGTCCCTCACCGGGGAGCTGTTTTTT; cdr3_aa: CAWRSLTGELFF
v_call: TRBV29-1; d_call: TRBD1; clone_size: -; j_call: TRBJ2-5; cdr3_nt: TGCAGCGCCTCAACAGGGGGAGAGACCCAGTACTTC; cdr3_aa: CSASTGGETQYF
v_call: TRBV6-5; d_call: -; clone_size: -; j_call: TRBJ1-4; cdr3_nt: TGTGCCAGCAGTTATCTCAGGGAAAAACTGTTTTTT; cdr3_aa: CASSYLREKLFF
v_call: TRBV28; d_call: -; clone_size: -; j_call: TRBJ1-1; cdr3_nt: TGTGCCAGCAGCGTCGTGCGTACTGAAGCTTTCTTT; cdr3_aa: CASSVVRTEAFF
v_call: TRBV29-1; d_call: TRBD1; clone_size: -; j_call: TRBJ1-2; cdr3_nt: TGCAGCGTTGCAGGGGGCGATGGCTACACCTTC; cdr3_aa: CSVAGGDGYTF
v_call: TRBV30; d_call: -; clone_size: -; j_call: TRBJ1-3; cdr3_nt: TGTGCCTGGAGTGTACTGAAAGCTAAGGGAAACACCATATATTTT; cdr3_aa: CAWSVLKAKGNTIYF
v_call: TRBV6-5; d_call: -; clone_size: -; j_call: TRBJ1-2; cdr3_nt: TGTGCCAGCAGTTACGACAGGCGGTTTGGCTACACCTTC; cdr3_aa: CASSYDRRFGYTF
v_call: TRBV7-2; d_call: -; clone_size: few; j_call: TRBJ2-1; cdr3_nt: TGTGCCAGCAGCTTCTTAGGGCAGGACAATGAGCAGTTCTTC; cdr3_aa: CASSFLGQDNEQFF
v_call: TRBV11-3; d_call: -; clone_size: -; j_call: TRBJ2-3; cdr3_nt: TGTGCCAGCAGCTTAGATCAGGGCACAGATACGCAGTATTTT; cdr3_aa: CASSLDQGTDTQYF
v_call: TRBV7-9; d_call: TRBD1; clone_size: -; j_call: TRBJ2-7; cdr3_nt: TGTGCCAGCAGCCACCCCGGGACAGGCCCTTACGAGCAGTACTTC; cdr3_aa: CASSHPGTGPYEQYF
v_call: TRBV6-1; d_call: -; clone_size: once; j_call: TRBJ2-5; cdr3_nt: TGTGCCACCTTGGAAGGCTTTGTTCCGGAGACCCAGTACTTC; cdr3_aa: CATLEGFVPETQYF
v_call: TRBV27; d_call: -; clone_size: -; j_call: TRBJ1-2; cdr3_nt: TGTGCCAGCAGTATAGGACCTACAGGGTTTTATGGCTACACCTTC; cdr3_aa: CASSIGPTGFYGYTF
v_call: TRBV5-6; d_call: TRBD2; clone_size: -; j_call: TRBJ2-3; cdr3_nt: TGTGCCAGCAGCTTACCGGGAGGGCCTGATACGCAGTATTTT; cdr3_aa: CASSLPGGPDTQYF
v_call: TRBV7-2; d_call: TRBD2; clone_size: -; j_call: TRBJ2-3; cdr3_nt: TGTGCCAGCAGCCGCACACTTGCGGGAGGGCCGTCAGATACGCAGTATTTT; cdr3_aa: CASSRTLAGGPSDTQYF
v_call: TRBV5-4; d_call: TRBD2; clone_size: -; j_call: TRBJ2-2; cdr3_nt: TGTGCCAGCAGCTTGGAAGCGGGAGTTCGGGAGCTGTTTTTT; cdr3_aa: CASSLEAGVRELFF
v_call: TRBV4-2; d_call: -; clone_size: few; j_call: TRBJ1-6; cdr3_nt: TGTGCCAGCAGGCTCGACAGGAGATTTAATTCACCCCTCCACTTT; cdr3_aa: CASRLDRRFNSPLHF
v_call: TRBV7-8; d_call: TRBD1; clone_size: few; j_call: TRBJ1-3; cdr3_nt: TGTGCCACGGGACAGACTAACCTAATCTCTGGAAACACCATATATTTT; cdr3_aa: CATGQTNLISGNTIYF
v_call: TRBV14; d_call: TRBD2; clone_size: -; j_call: TRBJ2-3; cdr3_nt: TGTGCCAGCAGTTCCTTAGCGGGAGGAACGTGGAATACGCAGTATTTT; cdr3_aa: CASSSLAGGTWNTQYF
v_call: TRBV6-4; d_call: TRBD2; clone_size: -; j_call: TRBJ2-3; cdr3_nt: TGTGCCAGCAGCCCTACTAGCGGGGGTACAGATACGCAGTATTTT; cdr3_aa: CASSPTSGGTDTQYF
v_call: TRBV5-4; d_call: TRBD1; clone_size: -; j_call: TRBJ2-7; cdr3_nt: TGTGCCAGCAGCTTGTCGGGGACAGCCGGGCAGTACTTC; cdr3_aa: CASSLSGTAGQYF